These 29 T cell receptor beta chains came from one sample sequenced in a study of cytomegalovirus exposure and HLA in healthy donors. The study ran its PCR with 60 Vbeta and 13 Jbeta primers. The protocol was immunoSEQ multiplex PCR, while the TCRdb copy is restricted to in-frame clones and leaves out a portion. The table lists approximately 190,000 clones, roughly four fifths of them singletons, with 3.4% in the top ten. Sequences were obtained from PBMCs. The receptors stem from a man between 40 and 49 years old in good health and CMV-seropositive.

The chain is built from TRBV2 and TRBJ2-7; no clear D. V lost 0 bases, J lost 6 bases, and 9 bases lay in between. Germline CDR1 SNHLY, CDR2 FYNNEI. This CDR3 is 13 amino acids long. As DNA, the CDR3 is TGTGCCAGCAGTGAAGCTTTTTCTTCCGAGCAGTACTTC. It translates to CASSEAFSSEQYF.

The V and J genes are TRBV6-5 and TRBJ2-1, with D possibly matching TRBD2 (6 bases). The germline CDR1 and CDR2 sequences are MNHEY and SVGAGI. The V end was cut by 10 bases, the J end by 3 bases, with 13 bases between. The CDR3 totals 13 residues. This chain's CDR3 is CATPKRVYNEQFF. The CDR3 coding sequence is TGTGCCACCCCCAAGCGGGTCTACAATGAGCAGTTCTTC.

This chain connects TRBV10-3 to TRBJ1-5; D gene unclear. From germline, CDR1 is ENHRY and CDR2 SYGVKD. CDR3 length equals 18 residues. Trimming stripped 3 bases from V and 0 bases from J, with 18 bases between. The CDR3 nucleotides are TGTGCCATCAGTGATCGGGGTTTCTTGGGATTTAGCAATCAGCCCCAGCATTTT. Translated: CAISDRGFLGFSNQPQHF.

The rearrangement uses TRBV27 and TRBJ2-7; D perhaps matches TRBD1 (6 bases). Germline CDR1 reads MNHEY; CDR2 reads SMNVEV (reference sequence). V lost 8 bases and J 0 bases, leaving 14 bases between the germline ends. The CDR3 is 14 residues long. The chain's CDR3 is CASEAVGGSYEQYF. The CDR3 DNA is TGTGCCAGCGAGGCGGTAGGGGGCTCCTACGAGCAGTACTTC.

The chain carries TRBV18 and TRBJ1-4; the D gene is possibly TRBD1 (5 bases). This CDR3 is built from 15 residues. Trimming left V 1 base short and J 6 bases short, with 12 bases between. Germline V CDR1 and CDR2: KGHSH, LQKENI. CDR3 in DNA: TGTGCCAGCTCACCACGCGGGGGGAGTGATGAAAAACTGTTTTTT. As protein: CASSPRGGSDEKLFF. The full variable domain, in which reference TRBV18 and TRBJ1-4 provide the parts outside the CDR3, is NAGVMQNPRHLVRRRGQEARLRCSPMKGHSHVYWYRQLPEEGLKFMVYLQKENIIDESGMPKERFSAEFPKEGPSILRIQQVVRGDSAAYFCASSPRGGSDEKLFFGSGTQLSVL.

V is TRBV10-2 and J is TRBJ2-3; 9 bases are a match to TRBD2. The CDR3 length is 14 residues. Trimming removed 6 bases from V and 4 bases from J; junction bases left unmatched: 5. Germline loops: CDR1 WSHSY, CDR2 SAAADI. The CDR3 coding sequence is TGCGCCAGCAGCAATAGCGGGGGCTCAGATACGCAGTATTTT. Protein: CASSNSGGSDTQYF.

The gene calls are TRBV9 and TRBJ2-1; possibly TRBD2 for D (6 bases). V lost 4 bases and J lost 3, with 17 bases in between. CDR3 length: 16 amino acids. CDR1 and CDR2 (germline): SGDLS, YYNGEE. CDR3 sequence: CASSTSGGRGYNEQFF. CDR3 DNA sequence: TGTGCCAGCAGCACCTCCGGGGGAAGGGGCTACAATGAGCAGTTCTTC.

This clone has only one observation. The CDR3 DNA reads TGTGCCAGCAGTACTAGCGGGAGGGCCGATGAGCAGTTCTTC. This sequence encodes CASSTSGRADEQFF. The chain couples TRBV6-6 to TRBJ2-1, with 13 bases that match TRBD2. The junction had 3 bases not matched to a gene; V was cut back by 5 bases and J by 8 bases. The CDR3 spans 14 residues. Germline CDR1 and CDR2: MNHNY and SVGAGI (reference sequence).

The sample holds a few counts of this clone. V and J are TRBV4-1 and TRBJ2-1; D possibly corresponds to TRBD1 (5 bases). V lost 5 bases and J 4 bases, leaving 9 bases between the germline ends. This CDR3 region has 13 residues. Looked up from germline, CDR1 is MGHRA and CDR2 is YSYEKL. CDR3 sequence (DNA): TGCGCCAGCAGCGTGCAGGGATACAATGAGCAGTTCTTC. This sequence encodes CASSVQGYNEQFF.

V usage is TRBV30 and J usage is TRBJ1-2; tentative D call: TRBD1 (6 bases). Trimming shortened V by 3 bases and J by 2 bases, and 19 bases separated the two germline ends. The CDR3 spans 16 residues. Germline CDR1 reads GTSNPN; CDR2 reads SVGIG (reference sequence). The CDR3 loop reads CAWRPPGRGPNYGYTF. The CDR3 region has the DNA TGTGCCTGGAGGCCCCCGGGCAGGGGACCAAACTATGGCTACACCTTC. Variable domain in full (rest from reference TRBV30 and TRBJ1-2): SQTIHQWPATLVQPVGSPLSLECTVEGTSNPNLYWYRQAAGRGLQLLFYSVGIGQISSEVPQNLSASRPQDRQFILSSKKLLLSDSGFYLCAWRPPGRGPNYGYTFGSGTRLTVV.

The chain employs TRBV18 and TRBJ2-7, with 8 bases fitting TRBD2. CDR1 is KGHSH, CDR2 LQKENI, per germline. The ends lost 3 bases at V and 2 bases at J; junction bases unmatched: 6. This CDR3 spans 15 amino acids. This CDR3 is CASSPPGLGTYEQYF. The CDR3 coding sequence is TGTGCCAGCTCACCGCCGGGACTAGGCACCTACGAGCAGTACTTC.

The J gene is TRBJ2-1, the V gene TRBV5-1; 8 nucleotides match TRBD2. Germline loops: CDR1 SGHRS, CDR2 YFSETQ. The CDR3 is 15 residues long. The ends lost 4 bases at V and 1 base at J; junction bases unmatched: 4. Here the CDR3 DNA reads TGCGCCAGCAGCCTAACGGGAGGGTCCTACAATGAGCAGTTCTTC. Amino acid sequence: CASSLTGGSYNEQFF.

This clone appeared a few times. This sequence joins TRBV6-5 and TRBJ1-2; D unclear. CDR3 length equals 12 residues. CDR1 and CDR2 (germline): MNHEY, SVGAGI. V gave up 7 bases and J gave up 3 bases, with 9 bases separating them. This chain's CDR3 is CASKYGDYGYTF. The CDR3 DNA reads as TGTGCCAGCAAGTACGGGGACTATGGCTACACCTTC.

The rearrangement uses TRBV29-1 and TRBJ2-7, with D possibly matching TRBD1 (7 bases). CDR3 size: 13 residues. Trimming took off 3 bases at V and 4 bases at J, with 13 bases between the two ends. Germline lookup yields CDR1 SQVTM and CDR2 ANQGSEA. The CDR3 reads CSVEEGAGYEQYF. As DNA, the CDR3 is TGCAGCGTTGAGGAGGGGGCGGGTTACGAGCAGTACTTC.

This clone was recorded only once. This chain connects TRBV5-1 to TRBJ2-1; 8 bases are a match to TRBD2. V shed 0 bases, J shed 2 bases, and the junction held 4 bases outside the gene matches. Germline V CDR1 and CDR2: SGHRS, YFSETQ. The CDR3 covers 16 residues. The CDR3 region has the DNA TGCGCCAGCAGCTTGGTCGAGCGGGGGCCCTACAATGAGCAGTTCTTC. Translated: CASSLVERGPYNEQFF.

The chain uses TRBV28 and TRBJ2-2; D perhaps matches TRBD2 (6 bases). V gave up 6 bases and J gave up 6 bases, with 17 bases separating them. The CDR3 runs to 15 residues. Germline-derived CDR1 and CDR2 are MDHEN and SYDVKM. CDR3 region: CASSLRTTTSGELFF. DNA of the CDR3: TGTGCCAGCAGCCTAAGGACTACAACATCCGGGGAGCTGTTTTTT.

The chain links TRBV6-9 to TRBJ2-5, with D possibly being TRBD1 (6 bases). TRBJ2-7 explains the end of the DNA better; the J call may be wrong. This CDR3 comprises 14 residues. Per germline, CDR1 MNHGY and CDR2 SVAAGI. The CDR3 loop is CASSSWGLAYEQYF. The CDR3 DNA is TGTGCCAGCAGTTCGTGGGGGCTGGCCTACGAGCAGTACTTC.

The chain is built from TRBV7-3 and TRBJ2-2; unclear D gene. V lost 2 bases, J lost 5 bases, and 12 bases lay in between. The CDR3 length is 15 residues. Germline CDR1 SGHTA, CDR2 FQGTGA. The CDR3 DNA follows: TGTGCCAGCAGCTTATCTGACACTCGAACCGGGGAGCTGTTTTTT. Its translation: CASSLSDTRTGELFF. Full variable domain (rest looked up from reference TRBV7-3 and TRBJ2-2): GAGVSQTPSNKVTEKGKYVELRCDPISGHTALYWYRQSLGQGPEFLIYFQGTGAADDSGLPNDRFFAVRPEGSVSTLKIQRTERGDSAVYLCASSLSDTRTGELFFGEGSRLTVL.

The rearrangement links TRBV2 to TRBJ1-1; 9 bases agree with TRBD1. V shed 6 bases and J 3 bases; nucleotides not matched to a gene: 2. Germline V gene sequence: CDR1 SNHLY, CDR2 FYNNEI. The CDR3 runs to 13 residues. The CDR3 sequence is CASRDRGDTEAFF. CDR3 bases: TGTGCCAGCAGGGACAGGGGTGACACTGAAGCTTTCTTT.

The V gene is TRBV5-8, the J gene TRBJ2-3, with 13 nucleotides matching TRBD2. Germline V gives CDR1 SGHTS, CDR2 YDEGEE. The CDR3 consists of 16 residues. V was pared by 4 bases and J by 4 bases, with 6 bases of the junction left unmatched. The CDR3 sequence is CASSPGLAGDADTQYF. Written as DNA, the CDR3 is TGTGCCAGCAGCCCCGGACTAGCGGGAGATGCAGATACGCAGTATTTT.

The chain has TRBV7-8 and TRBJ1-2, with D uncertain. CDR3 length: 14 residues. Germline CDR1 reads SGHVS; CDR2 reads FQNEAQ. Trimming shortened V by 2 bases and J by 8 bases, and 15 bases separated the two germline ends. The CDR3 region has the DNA TGTGCCAGCAGCTTACATAGGGCGGGTGGCGGCTACACCTTC. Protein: CASSLHRAGGGYTF.

CDR3 amino acids: CASSLYTDSQETQYF. The CDR3 nucleotides are TGTGCCAGCAGCTTGTACACGGACAGTCAAGAGACCCAGTACTTC. V and J are TRBV7-6 and TRBJ2-5, with D possibly being TRBD1 (6 bases). The germline V and J ends were trimmed by 3 bases and 2 bases, with 13 bases remaining between them. CDR1 is SGHVS, CDR2 FNYEAQ, per germline. The CDR3 runs to 15 residues.

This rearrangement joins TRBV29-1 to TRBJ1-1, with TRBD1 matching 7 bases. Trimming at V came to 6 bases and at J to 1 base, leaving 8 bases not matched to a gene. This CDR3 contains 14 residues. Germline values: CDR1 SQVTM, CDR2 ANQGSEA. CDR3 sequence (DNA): TGCAGCGTCCTCGACAGGGCCTGGAACACTGAAGCTTTCTTT. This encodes CSVLDRAWNTEAFF.

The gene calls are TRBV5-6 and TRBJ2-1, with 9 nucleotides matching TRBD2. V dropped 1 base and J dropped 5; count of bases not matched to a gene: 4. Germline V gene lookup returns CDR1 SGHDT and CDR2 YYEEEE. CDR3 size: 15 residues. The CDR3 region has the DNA TGTGCCAGCAGCTTGATAGCGGGAGTACACAATGAGCAGTTCTTC. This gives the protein CASSLIAGVHNEQFF.

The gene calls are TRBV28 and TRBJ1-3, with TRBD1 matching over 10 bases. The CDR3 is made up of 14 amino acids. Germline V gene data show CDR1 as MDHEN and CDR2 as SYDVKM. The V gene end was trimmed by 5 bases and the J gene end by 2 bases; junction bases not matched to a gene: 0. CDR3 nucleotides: TGTGCCAGCAGTGGGACAGGGGCTGGAAACACCATATATTTT. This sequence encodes CASSGTGAGNTIYF.

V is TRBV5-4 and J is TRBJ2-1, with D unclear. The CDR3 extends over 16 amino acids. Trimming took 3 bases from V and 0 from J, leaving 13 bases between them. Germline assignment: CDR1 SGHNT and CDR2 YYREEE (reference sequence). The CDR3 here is CASSSASALSYNEQFF. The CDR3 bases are TGTGCCAGCAGCTCCGCGAGCGCCCTCTCCTACAATGAGCAGTTCTTC.

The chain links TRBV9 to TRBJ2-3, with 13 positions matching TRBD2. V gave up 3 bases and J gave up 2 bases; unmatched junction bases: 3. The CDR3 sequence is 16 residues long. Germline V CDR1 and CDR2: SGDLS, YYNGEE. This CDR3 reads CASSAGTSGNTDTQYF. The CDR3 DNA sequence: TGTGCCAGCAGCGCCGGGACTAGCGGGAACACAGATACGCAGTATTTT. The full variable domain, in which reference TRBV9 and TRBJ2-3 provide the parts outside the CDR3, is DSGVTQTPKHLITATGQRVTLRCSPRSGDLSVYWYQQSLDQGLQFLIQYYNGEERAKGNILERFSAQQFPDLHSELNLSSLELGDSALYFCASSAGTSGNTDTQYFGPGTRLTVL.

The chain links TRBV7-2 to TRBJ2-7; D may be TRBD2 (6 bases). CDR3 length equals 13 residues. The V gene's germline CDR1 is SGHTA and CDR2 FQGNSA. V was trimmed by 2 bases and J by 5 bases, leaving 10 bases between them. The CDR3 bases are TGTGCCAGCAGCTTACGGGGGTTGGACGAGCAGTACTTC. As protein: CASSLRGLDEQYF. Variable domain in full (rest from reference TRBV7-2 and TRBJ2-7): GAGVSQSPSNKVTEKGKDVELRCDPISGHTALYWYRQSLGQGLEFLIYFQGNSAPDKSGLPSDRFSAERTGGSVSTLTIQRTQQEDSAVYLCASSLRGLDEQYFGPGTRLTVT.

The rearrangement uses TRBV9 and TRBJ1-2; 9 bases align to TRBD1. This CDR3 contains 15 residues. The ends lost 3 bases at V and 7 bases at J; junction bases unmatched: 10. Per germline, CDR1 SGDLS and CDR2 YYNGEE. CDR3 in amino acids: CASSDTGQGLLGYTF. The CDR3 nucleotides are TGTGCCAGCAGCGATACGGGACAGGGTCTTCTTGGCTACACCTTC.